These T cell receptor beta chains were read from a single sample in a study of T cells in Graves' hyperthyroidism and ophthalmopathy. In TCRdb, the multiplex PCR reads were re-called with MiXCR into one record per CDR3 protein. Of roughly 280,000 distinct CDR3 sequences in the sample, 15% to 20% were seen once. What was sequenced was blood. These receptors were collected from a woman aged 60-70 years with Graves' ophthalmopathy. CDR3s include the opening cysteine and the closing phenylalanine or tryptophan. D genes are given only for firm matches. Clone sizes are given selectively: once, few, many, or a class where the clone is expanded.

clone size,J gene,D gene,V gene,CDR3 protein,CDR3 DNA
NA,TRBJ2-2,NA,TRBV7-2,CASSRPGAGTGELFF,TGTGCCAGCAGCAGACCTGGTGCGGGCACCGGGGAGCTGTTTTTT
NA,TRBJ2-3,TRBD2,TRBV7-6,CASSLGTSGGSTDTQYF,TGTGCCAGCAGCTTAGGGACTAGCGGAGGGAGCACAGATACGCAGTATTTT
many,TRBJ2-5,NA,TRBV7-2,CASSLIYRETQYF,TGTGCCAGCAGCCTCATCTATAGAGAGACCCAGTACTTC
many,TRBJ2-3,TRBD2,TRBV5-1,CASSLGTSVRTDTQYF,TGCGCCAGCAGCTTGGGGACTAGCGTTCGCACAGATACGCAGTATTTT
few,TRBJ2-3,TRBD2,TRBV5-1,CASSSGLAGALDTQYF,TGCGCCAGCAGCTCAGGACTAGCGGGAGCATTGGATACGCAGTATTTT
many,TRBJ1-5,NA,TRBV12-3/TRBV12-4,CASSLTGGANQPQHF,TGTGCCAGCAGTTTGACTGGGGGGGCAAATCAGCCCCAGCATTTT
NA,TRBJ2-1,NA,TRBV3-1,CASSQYDEQFF,TGTGCCAGCAGCCAGTATGATGAGCAGTTCTTC
many,TRBJ1-1,NA,TRBV30,CAWRRNTEAFF,TGTGCCTGGCGCAGGAACACTGAAGCTTTCTTT
many,TRBJ1-3,TRBD1,TRBV5-1,CASTTGTVSGNTIYF,TGCGCCAGCACCACCGGGACAGTCTCTGGAAACACCATATATTTT
few,TRBJ1-2,NA,TRBV19,CASSFTWTENYGYTF,TGTGCCAGTAGTTTCACATGGACTGAGAACTATGGCTACACCTTC
many,TRBJ1-5,NA,TRBV24-1,CATSDGNNQPQHF,TGTGCCACCAGTGACGGGAACAATCAGCCCCAGCATTTT
many,TRBJ1-3,TRBD1,TRBV12-3/TRBV12-4,CASRLRSGSGTVSGNTIYF,TGTGCCAGCAGGCTAAGGTCGGGTAGCGGGACAGTCTCTGGAAACACCATATATTTT
many,TRBJ1-1,NA,TRBV7-6,CASTPIPDGLNTEAFF,TGTGCCAGCACCCCGATACCGGACGGACTGAACACTGAAGCTTTCTTT
NA,TRBJ2-3,NA,TRBV10-3,CAISDPTDTQYF,TGTGCCATCAGTGACCCCACAGATACGCAGTATTTT
NA,TRBJ2-3,NA,TRBV4-1,CASSQVLRQAGGTQYF,TGCGCCAGCAGCCAAGTTCTACGACAGGCCGGGGGTACGCAGTATTTT
many,TRBJ1-2,NA,TRBV28,CASSLGPYGYTF,TGTGCCAGCAGTTTGGGCCCCTATGGCTACACCTTC
many,TRBJ2-1,TRBD1,TRBV27,CASSPAGTGVYNEQFF,TGTGCCAGCAGCCCCGCCGGGACAGGGGTCTACAATGAGCAGTTCTTC
few,TRBJ1-1,TRBD1,TRBV6-4,CASSKRDSEAFF,TGTGCCAGCAGTAAAAGGGACAGCGAAGCTTTCTTT
few,TRBJ1-1,NA,TRBV12-3/TRBV12-4,CASSLGAGRAFF,TGTGCCAGCAGTTTGGGGGCAGGGAGAGCTTTCTTT
few,TRBJ2-1,TRBD2,TRBV24-1,CATSDFLAGSQFF,TGTGCCACCAGTGATTTTTTAGCGGGATCCCAGTTCTTC
NA,TRBJ1-5,NA,TRBV7-2,CASSFGGGAGNQPQHF,TGTGCCAGCAGCTTTGGGGGGGGGGCCGGCAATCAGCCCCAGCATTTT
NA,TRBJ1-5,NA,TRBV6-2/TRBV6-3,CASSSLSGRTGNQPQHF,TGTGCCAGCAGTTCCCTGTCAGGGCGGACTGGCAATCAGCCCCAGCATTTT
many,TRBJ2-5,TRBD2,TRBV9,CASSITTSGGSETQYF,TGTGCCAGCAGCATCACGACTAGCGGGGGCTCGGAGACCCAGTACTTC
many,TRBJ1-1,NA,TRBV2,CASSEQGNTEAFF,TGTGCCAGCAGTGAGCAGGGGAACACTGAAGCTTTCTTT
many,TRBJ1-2,NA,TRBV6-5,CASSYSGSNYGYTF,TGTGCCAGCAGTTACTCAGGGAGTAACTATGGCTACACCTTC
NA,TRBJ1-4,NA,TRBV7-9,CASREASNEKLFF,TGTGCCAGCAGAGAGGCCTCTAATGAAAAACTGTTTTTT
many,TRBJ2-1,TRBD2,TRBV7-3,CASSSLAGSYNEQFF,TGTGCCAGCAGTAGTCTAGCGGGCTCCTACAATGAGCAGTTCTTC
NA,TRBJ2-7,NA,TRBV5-4,CASSQDLRYEQYF,TGCGCCAGCAGCCAAGATCTCCGGTACGAGCAGTACTTC
NA,TRBJ2-7,NA,TRBV18,CASSPREWSEQYF,TGTGCCAGCTCACCACGGGAGTGGTCCGAGCAGTACTTC
NA,TRBJ2-7,TRBD2,TRBV3-1,CASTAAGAPYEQYF,TGTGCCAGCACCGCAGCGGGAGCCCCCTACGAGCAGTACTTC
NA,TRBJ2-1,NA,TRBV19,CASSLQGEHNEQFF,TGTGCCAGTAGTCTACAGGGTGAGCACAATGAGCAGTTCTTC
many,TRBJ2-1,NA,TRBV20-1,CSASLLAASSYNEQFF,TGCAGTGCTAGTCTTTTAGCGGCTAGCTCCTACAATGAGCAGTTCTTC
many,TRBJ1-1,NA,TRBV13,CASSLGRETEAFF,TGTGCCAGCAGCTTAGGCAGAGAGACTGAAGCTTTCTTT
NA,TRBJ1-5,NA,TRBV19,CASSSRPNSNQPQHF,TGTGCCAGTAGTTCGCGACCCAACAGCAATCAGCCCCAGCATTTT
few,TRBJ2-2,NA,TRBV5-6,CASSLAGPTGELFF,TGTGCCAGCAGCTTGGCAGGGCCCACCGGGGAGCTGTTTTTT
few,TRBJ1-1,NA,TRBV12-3/TRBV12-4,CASRLSPREAEAFF,TGTGCCAGCAGACTGTCGCCCAGGGAGGCTGAAGCTTTCTTT
NA,TRBJ1-3,NA,TRBV7-9,CASSLPGQTGPIYF,TGTGCCAGCAGCTTGCCCGGACAGACCGGGCCCATATATTTT
many,TRBJ2-2,NA,TRBV5-5,CASSLGGTNTGELFF,TGTGCCAGCAGCTTAGGGGGAACTAACACCGGGGAGCTGTTTTTT
many,TRBJ2-3,NA,TRBV24-1,CATSGDGLTGDTQYF,TGTGCCACCAGTGGGGACGGACTAACCGGAGATACGCAGTATTTT
many,TRBJ1-6,NA,TRBV5-5,CASSLTVGGASPLHF,TGTGCCAGCAGCCTCACAGTAGGAGGAGCTTCACCCCTCCACTTT
NA,TRBJ1-6,TRBD1,TRBV19,CASSPAGQGYNSPLHF,TGTGCCAGTAGTCCGGCGGGACAGGGGTACAATTCACCCCTCCACTTT
NA,TRBJ1-6,TRBD1,TRBV6-2/TRBV6-3,CASGTGQVNSPLHF,TGTGCCAGCGGCACGGGACAGGTTAATTCACCCCTCCACTTT
many,TRBJ1-2,TRBD1,TRBV27,CASSPGTGFGYTF,TGTGCCAGCAGCCCCGGGACAGGATTTGGCTACACCTTC
many,TRBJ1-3,NA,TRBV20-1,CSAGGGSGNTIYF,TGCAGTGCGGGAGGGGGCTCTGGAAACACCATATATTTT
NA,TRBJ1-5,TRBD1,TRBV4-1,CASSPHGRTGGTRSNQPQHF,TGCGCCAGCAGCCCACACGGAAGGACAGGGGGGACTCGGAGCAATCAGCCCCAGCATTTT
NA,TRBJ2-5,TRBD1,TRBV7-6,CASSFNAGTGEGETQYF,TGTGCCAGCAGCTTTAACGCAGGGACAGGGGAGGGAGAGACCCAGTACTTC
NA,TRBJ2-7,NA,TRBV10-1,CASRPDNSYEQYF,TGCGCCAGCAGACCCGACAACTCCTACGAGCAGTACTTC
many,TRBJ2-3,NA,TRBV2,CASRDRASTDTQYF,TGTGCCAGCCGAGACAGAGCTAGCACAGATACGCAGTATTTT
NA,TRBJ1-5,NA,TRBV19,CASSRSGPQHF,TGTGCCAGTAGCAGGTCGGGGCCCCAGCATTTT
NA,TRBJ2-7,NA,TRBV27,CASSFTGGPYEQYF,TGTGCCAGCAGTTTTACGGGCGGCCCCTACGAGCAGTACTTC
NA,TRBJ2-7,NA,TRBV15,CATGSRRDGFDEQYF,TGTGCCACCGGATCTCGCAGGGACGGATTTGACGAGCAGTACTTC
NA,TRBJ1-4,NA,TRBV13,CASRYTLEANEKLFF,TGTGCCAGCAGATATACCCTGGAGGCTAATGAAAAACTGTTTTTT